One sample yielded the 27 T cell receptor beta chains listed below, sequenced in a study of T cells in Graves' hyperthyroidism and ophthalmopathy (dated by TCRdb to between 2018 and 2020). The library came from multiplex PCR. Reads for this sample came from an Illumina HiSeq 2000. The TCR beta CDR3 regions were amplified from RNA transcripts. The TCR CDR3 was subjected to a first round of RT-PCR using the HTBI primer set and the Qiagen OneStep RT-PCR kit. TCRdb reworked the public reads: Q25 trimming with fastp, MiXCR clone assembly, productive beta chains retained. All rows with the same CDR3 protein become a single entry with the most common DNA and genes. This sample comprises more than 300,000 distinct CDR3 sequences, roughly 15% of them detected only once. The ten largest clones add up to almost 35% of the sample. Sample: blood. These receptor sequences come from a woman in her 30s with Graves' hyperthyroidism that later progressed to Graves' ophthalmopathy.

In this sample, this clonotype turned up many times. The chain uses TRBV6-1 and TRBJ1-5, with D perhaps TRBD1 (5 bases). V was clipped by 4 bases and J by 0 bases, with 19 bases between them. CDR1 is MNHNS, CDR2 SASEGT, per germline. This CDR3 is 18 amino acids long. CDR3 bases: TGTGCCAGCAGTGGGGGACGGGCCGGGACGTATAGCAATCAGCCCCAGCATTTT. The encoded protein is CASSGGRAGTYSNQPQHF.

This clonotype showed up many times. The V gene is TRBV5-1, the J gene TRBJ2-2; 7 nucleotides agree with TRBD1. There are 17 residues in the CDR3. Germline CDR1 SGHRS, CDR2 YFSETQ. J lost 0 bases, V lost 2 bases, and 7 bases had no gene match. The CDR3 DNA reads TGCGCCAGCAGCTTCCCATCCGGGACAGCGAACACCGGGGAGCTGTTTTTT. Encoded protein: CASSFPSGTANTGELFF.

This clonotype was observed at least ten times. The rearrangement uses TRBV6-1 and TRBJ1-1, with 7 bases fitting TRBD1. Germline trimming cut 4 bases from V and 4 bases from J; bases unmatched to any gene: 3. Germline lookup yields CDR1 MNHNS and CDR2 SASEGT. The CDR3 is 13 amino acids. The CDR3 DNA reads TGTGCCAGCAGTGTAACAGGGGCCACTGAAGCTTTCTTT. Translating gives CASSVTGATEAFF.

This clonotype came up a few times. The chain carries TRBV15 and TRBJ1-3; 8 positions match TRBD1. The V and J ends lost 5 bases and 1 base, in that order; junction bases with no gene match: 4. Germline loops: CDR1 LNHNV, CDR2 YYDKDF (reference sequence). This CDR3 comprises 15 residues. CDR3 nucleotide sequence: TGTGCCACCAGCGAGGACAGGGTATCTGGAAACACCATATATTTT. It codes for CATSEDRVSGNTIYF.

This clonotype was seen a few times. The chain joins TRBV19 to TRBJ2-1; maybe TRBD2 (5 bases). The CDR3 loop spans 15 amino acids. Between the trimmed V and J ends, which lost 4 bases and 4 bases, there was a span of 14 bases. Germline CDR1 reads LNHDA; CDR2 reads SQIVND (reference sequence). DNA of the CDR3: TGTGCCAGTAGTACGCAAGAGGGCCTATACAATGAGCAGTTCTTC. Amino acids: CASSTQEGLYNEQFF.

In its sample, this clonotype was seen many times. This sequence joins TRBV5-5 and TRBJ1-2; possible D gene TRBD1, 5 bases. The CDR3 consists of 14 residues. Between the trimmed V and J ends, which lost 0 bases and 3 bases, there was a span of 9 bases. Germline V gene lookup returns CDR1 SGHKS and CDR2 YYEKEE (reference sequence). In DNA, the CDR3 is TGTGCCAGCAGCTTGGTCGGGGGAGACTATGGCTACACCTTC. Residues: CASSLVGGDYGYTF.

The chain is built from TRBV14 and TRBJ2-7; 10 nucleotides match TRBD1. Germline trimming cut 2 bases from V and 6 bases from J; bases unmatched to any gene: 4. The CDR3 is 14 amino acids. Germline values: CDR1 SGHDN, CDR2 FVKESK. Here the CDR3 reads CASSQPGQGSEQYF. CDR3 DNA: TGTGCCAGCAGCCAACCGGGACAGGGGTCCGAGCAGTACTTC.

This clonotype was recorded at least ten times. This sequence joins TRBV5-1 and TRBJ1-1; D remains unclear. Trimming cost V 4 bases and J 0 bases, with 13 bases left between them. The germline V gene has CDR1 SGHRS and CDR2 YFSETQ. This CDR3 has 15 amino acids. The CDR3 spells CASSLSSGLNTEAFF. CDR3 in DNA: TGCGCCAGCAGCCTGTCTAGCGGTTTGAACACTGAAGCTTTCTTT.

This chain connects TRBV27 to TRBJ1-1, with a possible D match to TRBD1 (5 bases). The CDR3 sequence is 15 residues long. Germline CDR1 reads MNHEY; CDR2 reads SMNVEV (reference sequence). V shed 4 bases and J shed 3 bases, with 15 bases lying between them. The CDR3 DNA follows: TGTGCCAGCAGTTCACTTGGGGTGGGGGACACTGAAGCTTTCTTT. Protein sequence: CASSSLGVGDTEAFF.

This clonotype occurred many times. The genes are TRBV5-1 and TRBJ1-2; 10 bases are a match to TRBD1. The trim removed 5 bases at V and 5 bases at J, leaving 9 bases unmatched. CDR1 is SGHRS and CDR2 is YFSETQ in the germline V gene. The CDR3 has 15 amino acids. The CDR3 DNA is TGCGCCAGCAGACTCCATGGACAGGGGGTTTATGGCTACACCTTC. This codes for CASRLHGQGVYGYTF.

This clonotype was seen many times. The CDR3: CASRGITRGRLNQPQHF. The CDR3 coding sequence is TGTGCCAGCAGAGGTATCACGCGGGGGCGCCTCAATCAGCCCCAGCATTTT. V is TRBV2 and J is TRBJ1-5; possibly TRBD1 for D (6 bases). Trimming took 6 bases from V and 3 from J, leaving 21 bases between them. CDR1 and CDR2 (germline): SNHLY, FYNNEI. The length of the CDR3 is 17 residues.

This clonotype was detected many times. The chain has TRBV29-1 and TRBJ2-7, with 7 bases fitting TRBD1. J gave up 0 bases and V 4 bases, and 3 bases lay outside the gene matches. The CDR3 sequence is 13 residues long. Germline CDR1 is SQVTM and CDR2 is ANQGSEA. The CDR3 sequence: CSVGRTGSYEQYF. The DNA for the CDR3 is TGCAGCGTTGGAAGGACAGGCTCCTACGAGCAGTACTTC.

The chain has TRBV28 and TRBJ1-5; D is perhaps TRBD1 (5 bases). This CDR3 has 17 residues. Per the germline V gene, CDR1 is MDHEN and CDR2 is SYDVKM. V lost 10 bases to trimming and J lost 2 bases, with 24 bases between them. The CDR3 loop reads CAIQNAPWKQGNQPQHF. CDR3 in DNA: TGTGCCATCCAAAATGCCCCATGGAAACAGGGCAATCAGCCCCAGCATTTT.

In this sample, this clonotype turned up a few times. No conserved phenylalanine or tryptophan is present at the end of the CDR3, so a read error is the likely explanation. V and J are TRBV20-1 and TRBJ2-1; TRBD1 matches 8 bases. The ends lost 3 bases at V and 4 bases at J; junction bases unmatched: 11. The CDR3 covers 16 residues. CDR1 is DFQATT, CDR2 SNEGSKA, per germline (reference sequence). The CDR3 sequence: CSASPRQGKSYNEQFS. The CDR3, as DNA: TGCAGTGCTAGCCCTAGACAGGGGAAATCGTACAATGAGCAGTTCTCC.

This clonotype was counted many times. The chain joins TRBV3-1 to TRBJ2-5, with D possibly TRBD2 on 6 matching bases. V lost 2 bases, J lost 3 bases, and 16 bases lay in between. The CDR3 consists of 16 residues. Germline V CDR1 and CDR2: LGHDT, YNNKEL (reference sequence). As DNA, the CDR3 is TGTGCCAGCAGCCAAAAGACGGGAGAGGGAAAAGAGACCCAGTACTTC. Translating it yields CASSQKTGEGKETQYF.

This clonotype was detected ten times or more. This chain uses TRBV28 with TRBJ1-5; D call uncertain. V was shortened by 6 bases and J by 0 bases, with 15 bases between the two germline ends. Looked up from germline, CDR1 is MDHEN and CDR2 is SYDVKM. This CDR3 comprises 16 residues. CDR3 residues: CASRRREPVSNQPQHF. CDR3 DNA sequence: TGTGCCAGCAGGCGAAGAGAGCCGGTTAGCAATCAGCCCCAGCATTTT.

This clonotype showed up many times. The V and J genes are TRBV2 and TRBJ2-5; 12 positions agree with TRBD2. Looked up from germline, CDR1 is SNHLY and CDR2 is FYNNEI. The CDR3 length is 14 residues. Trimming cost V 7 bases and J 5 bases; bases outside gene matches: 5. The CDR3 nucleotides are TGTGCCAGCACTAGGACTAGCGGGAAGGAGACCCAGTACTTC. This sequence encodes CASTRTSGKETQYF.

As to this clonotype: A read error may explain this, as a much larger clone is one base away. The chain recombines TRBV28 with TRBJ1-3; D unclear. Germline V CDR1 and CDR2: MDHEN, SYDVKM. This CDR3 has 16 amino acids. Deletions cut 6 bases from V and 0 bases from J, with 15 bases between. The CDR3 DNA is TGTGCCAGCAGCCCCCTCACAGTTATCTCTGGAAACACCATATATTTT. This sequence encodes CASSPLTVISGNTIYF.

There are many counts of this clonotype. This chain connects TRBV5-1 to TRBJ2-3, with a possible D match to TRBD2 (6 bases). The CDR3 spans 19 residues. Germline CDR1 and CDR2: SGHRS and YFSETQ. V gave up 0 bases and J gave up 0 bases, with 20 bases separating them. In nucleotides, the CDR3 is TGCGCCAGCAGCTTGGGGTGGCGGGGAAAACTTCACAGCACAGATACGCAGTATTTT. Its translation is CASSLGWRGKLHSTDTQYF. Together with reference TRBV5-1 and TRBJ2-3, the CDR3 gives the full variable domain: KAGVTQTPRYLIKTRGQQVTLSCSPISGHRSVSWYQQTPGQGLQFLFEYFSETQRNKGNFPGRFSGRQFSNSRSEMNVSTLELGDSALYLCASSLGWRGKLHSTDTQYFGPGTRLTVL.

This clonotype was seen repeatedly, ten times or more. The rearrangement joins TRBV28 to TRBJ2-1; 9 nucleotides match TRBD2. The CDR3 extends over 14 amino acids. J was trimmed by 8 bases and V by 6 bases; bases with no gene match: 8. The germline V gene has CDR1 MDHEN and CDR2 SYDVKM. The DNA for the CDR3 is TGTGCCAGCAGACAAGGCGGGAGGGTCGATGAGCAGTTCTTC. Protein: CASRQGGRVDEQFF.

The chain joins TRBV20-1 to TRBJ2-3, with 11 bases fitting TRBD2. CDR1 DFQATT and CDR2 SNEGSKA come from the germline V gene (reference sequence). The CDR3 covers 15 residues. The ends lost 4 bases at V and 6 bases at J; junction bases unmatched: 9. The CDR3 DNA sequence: TGCAGTGCTAAAGATAGCGGGGGGGGCTTCGATACGCAGTATTTT. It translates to CSAKDSGGGFDTQYF.

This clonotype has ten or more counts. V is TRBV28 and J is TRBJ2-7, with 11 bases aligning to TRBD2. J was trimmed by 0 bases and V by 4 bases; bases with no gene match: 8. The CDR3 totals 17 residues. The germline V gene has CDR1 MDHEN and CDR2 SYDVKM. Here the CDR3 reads CASSSASGGPSSYEQYF. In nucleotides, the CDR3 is TGTGCCAGCAGTTCAGCTAGCGGGGGGCCGAGCTCCTACGAGCAGTACTTC.

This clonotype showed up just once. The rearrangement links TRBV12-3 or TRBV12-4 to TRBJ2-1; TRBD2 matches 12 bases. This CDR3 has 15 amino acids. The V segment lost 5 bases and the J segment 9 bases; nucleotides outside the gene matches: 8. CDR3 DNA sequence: TGTGCCAGCAGTCGGATGCCGGGACTAGCGGGTGAGCAGTTCTTC. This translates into CASSRMPGLAGEQFF.

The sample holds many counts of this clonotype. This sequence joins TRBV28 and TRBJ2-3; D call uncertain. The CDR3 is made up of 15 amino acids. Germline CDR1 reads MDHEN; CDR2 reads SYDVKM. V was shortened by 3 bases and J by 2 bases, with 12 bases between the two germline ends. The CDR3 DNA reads TGTGCCAGCAGTTTGGGTTCGGAAATCACAGATACGCAGTATTTT. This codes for CASSLGSEITDTQYF.

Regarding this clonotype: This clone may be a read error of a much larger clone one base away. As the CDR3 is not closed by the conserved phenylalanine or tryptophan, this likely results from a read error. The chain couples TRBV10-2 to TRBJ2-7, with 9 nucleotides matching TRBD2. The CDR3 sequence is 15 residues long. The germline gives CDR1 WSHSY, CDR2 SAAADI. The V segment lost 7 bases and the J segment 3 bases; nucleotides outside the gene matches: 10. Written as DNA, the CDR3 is TGCGCCAGCACTTCACGACTAGCGGTAGACTACGAGCAGTACCTC. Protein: CASTSRLAVDYEQYL.

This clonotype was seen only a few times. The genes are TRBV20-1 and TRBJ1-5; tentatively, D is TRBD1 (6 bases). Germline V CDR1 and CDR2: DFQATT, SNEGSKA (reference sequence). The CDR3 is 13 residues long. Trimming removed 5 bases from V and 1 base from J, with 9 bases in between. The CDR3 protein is CSAWDTSNQPQHF. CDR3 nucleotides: TGCAGTGCTTGGGACACGAGCAATCAGCCCCAGCATTTT.

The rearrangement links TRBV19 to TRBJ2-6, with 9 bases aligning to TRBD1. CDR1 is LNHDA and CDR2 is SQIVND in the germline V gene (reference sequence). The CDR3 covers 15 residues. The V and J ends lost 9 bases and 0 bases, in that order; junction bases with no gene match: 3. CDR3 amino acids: CASGQGNSGANVLTF. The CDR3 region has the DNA TGTGCCAGCGGACAGGGGAACTCTGGGGCCAACGTCCTGACTTTC.